This TCR beta chain is from a study of glioma-infiltrating T cells after dendritic cell vaccination. As to time point: after dendritic cell vaccination, including at tumor progression/relapse. Germline V gene sequence: CDR1 SGDLS, CDR2 YYNGEE. This CDR3 is 15 amino acids long. Trimming took off 3 bases at V and 0 bases at J, with 11 bases between the two ends. The table came from immunoSEQ multiplex PCR; TCRdb's copy has only in-frame clones and leaves some out. The data contain approximately 50,000 clones, under 90% of them singletons. Material: blood, obtained after dendritic cell vaccination. J is TRBJ2-3 and V is TRBV9, with D tentatively TRBD2 (6 bases). The sequence derives from a human donor with glioblastoma. This CDR3 reads CASSGWDLSTDTQYF. In DNA, the CDR3 is TGTGCCAGCAGCGGATGGGACTTGAGCACAGATACGCAGTATTTT.